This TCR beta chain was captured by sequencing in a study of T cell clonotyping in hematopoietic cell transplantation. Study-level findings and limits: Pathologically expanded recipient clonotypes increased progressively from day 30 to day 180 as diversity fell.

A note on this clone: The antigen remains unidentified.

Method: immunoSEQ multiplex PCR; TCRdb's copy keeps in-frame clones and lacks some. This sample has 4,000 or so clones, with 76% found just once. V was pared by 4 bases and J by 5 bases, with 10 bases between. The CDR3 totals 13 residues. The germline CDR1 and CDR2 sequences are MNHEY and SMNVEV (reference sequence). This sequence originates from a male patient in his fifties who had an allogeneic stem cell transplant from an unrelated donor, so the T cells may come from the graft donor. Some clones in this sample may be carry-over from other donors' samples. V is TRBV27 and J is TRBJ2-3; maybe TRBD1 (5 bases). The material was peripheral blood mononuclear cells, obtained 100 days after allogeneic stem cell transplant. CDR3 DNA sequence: TGTGCCAGCAGTTCCAGGGAAGGAGATACGCAGTATTTT. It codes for CASSSREGDTQYF.